This TCR beta chain stems from a study of control samples from healthy donors and cancer patients. V lost 10 bases and J lost 9; bases outside the gene matches: 13. The CDR3 has 15 amino acids. Germline V gene sequence: CDR1 SGHKS, CDR2 YYEKEE (reference sequence). Assay used: immunoSEQ multiplex PCR; TCRdb lists only in-frame clones, some missing. The table includes about 180,000 clones, 85% to 90% detected once. This sequence was found in a woman aged 50 to 60 in good health. Material: blood. The rearrangement uses TRBV5-5 and TRBJ1-6; 10 bases align to TRBD1. The CDR3 region is CASADRGGSSSPLHF. The CDR3 DNA reads TGTGCCTCCGCGGACAGGGGGGGTAGTAGTTCACCCCTCCACTTT.